The 10 T cell receptor beta chains reported below all come from one sample, sequenced in a study of T cells in localized non-small cell lung cancer (TCRdb year 2020). Libraries were made using the immunoSEQ multiplex PCR assay. TCRdb obtained this table from immuneACCESS and retained in-frame rearrangements with V and J assigned. These tables miss some clones; where compared with another copy, unresolved V genes account for less than half of the shortfall, and the remainder is unexplained. The sample has 40,000 to 55,000 clones on record, over 60% of them singletons. Around 4% of the sample is held by the ten biggest clonotypes. The starting material was PBMCs, obtained before any cancer treatment. The receptors stem from a woman aged 35-75 years with stage II lung adenocarcinoma.

The chain uses TRBV15 and TRBJ2-5; D possibly corresponds to TRBD1 (6 bases). Per germline, CDR1 LNHNV and CDR2 YYDKDF (reference sequence). The V end was cut by 3 bases, the J end by 2 bases, with 13 bases between. The CDR3 has 15 residues. Written as DNA, the CDR3 is TGTGCCACCAGCAGGGGGGCGGGTCGTCAAGAGACCCAGTACTTC. Translating it yields CATSRGAGRQETQYF. Looking up the rest from reference TRBV15 and TRBJ2-5 gives the full variable domain: DAMVIQNPRYQVTQFGKPVTLSCSQTLNHNVMYWYQQKSSQAPKLLFHYYDKDFNNEADTPDNFQSRRPNTSFCFLDIRSPGLGDTAMYLCATSRGAGRQETQYFGPGTRLLVL.

The chain combines TRBV11-2 with TRBJ1-1; tentative D call: TRBD1 (6 bases). The V end was cut by 5 bases, the J end by 2 bases, with 12 bases between. CDR3 length: 14 amino acids. The germline V gene encodes CDR1 SGHAT and CDR2 FQNNGV. The CDR3 here is CASSPGHVNTEAFF. The CDR3 nucleotides are TGTGCCAGCAGCCCGGGACACGTTAACACTGAAGCTTTCTTT.

This clone was seen a handful of times. The chain recombines TRBV21-1 with TRBJ1-1. TRBV21-1 constitutes a pseudogene. CDR3 length: 13 residues. In DNA form, the CDR3 reads TGTGCCAGCCGGGGGGTAAGGTTCTCTGAAGCTTTCTTT. This gives the protein CASRGVRFSEAFF.

V usage is TRBV13 and J usage is TRBJ2-3; TRBD2 matches 8 bases. The CDR3 is made up of 14 amino acids. The ends lost 4 bases at V and 3 bases at J; junction bases unmatched: 3. From germline, CDR1 is PRHDT and CDR2 FYEKMQ (reference sequence). DNA of the CDR3: TGTGCCAGCAGCTCGGGGGGGCGGACAGATACGCAGTATTTT. Protein: CASSSGGRTDTQYF.

This clone appeared a single time. The CDR3 sequence: CSVEGTGGQPQHF. CDR3 in DNA: TGCAGCGTTGAAGGGACAGGGGGTCAGCCCCAGCATTTT. V gene TRBV29-1 combines with J gene TRBJ1-5; 10 bases align to TRBD1. CDR1 SQVTM and CDR2 ANQGSEA come from the germline V gene. Trimming at V came to 1 base and at J to 6 bases, leaving 0 bases not matched to a gene. The CDR3 runs 13 residues.

The V gene is TRBV6-1, the J gene TRBJ1-5; D call uncertain. The V gene lost 3 bases and the J gene lost 5 bases, with 5 bases spanning the gap. Germline V CDR1 and CDR2: MNHNS, SASEGT. This CDR3 comprises 12 residues. The CDR3 is CASSEFDQPQHF. The CDR3 DNA follows: TGTGCCAGCAGTGAGTTCGATCAGCCCCAGCATTTT.

This chain connects TRBV7-3 to TRBJ1-3; a weak D match, TRBD1 (5 bases). V was cut by 3 bases and J by 0 bases, with 15 bases left in between. Germline CDR1 is SGHTA and CDR2 is FQGTGA. CDR3 length equals 17 residues. The CDR3 nucleotides are TGTGCCAGCAGCTTGCTTACGGGACGGAACTCTGGAAACACCATATATTTT. This translates into CASSLLTGRNSGNTIYF.

The V and J genes are TRBV6-5 and TRBJ1-1, with a weak D call TRBD1 (5 bases). With 3 bases removed from V and 4 bases from J, the gap between germline ends came to 12 bases. Germline V gives CDR1 MNHEY, CDR2 SVGAGI. The CDR3 is 14 amino acids. The CDR3 DNA is TGTGCCAGCAGTTATGTGCCCGGGGGCACTGAAGCTTTCTTT. This translates into CASSYVPGGTEAFF.

The chain combines TRBV11-3 with TRBJ2-5; weak D call: TRBD1 (6 bases). V lost 5 bases and J 4 bases, leaving 11 bases between the germline ends. Per the germline V gene, CDR1 is SGHNT and CDR2 is YENEEA. This CDR3 has 13 residues. CDR3 sequence: CASSEGQRETQYF. CDR3 nucleotides: TGTGCCAGCAGCGAAGGACAGAGAGAGACCCAGTACTTC.

The rearrangement joins TRBV2 to TRBJ1-2; 7 bases are a match to TRBD1. Germline lookup yields CDR1 SNHLY and CDR2 FYNNEI. The V and J ends lost 8 bases and 5 bases, in that order; junction bases with no gene match: 14. CDR3 size: 15 residues. CDR3 sequence reads: CASSPGEGARYGYTF. CDR3 nucleotides: TGTGCCAGCTCGCCTGGGGAGGGGGCGCGGTATGGCTACACCTTC.